The 5 T cell receptor beta chains below come from one sample, sequenced in a study of T cell clonotyping in hematopoietic cell transplantation. TCRdb's table, derived via immunoSEQ multiplex PCR, lists solely in-frame clones and lacks some. The sample holds around 15,000 clones, roughly 84% seen once. Sequencing used PBMCs, obtained 100 days after allogeneic stem cell transplant. These receptors originate from a male patient over 55 who had an allogeneic stem cell transplant from a related donor, so the T cells may come from the graft donor. Some clones in this sample may be carry-over from other donors' samples.

The genes are TRBV4-1 and TRBJ2-7, with TRBD1 identical over 11 bases. Trimming took 0 bases from V and 2 from J; bases not matched to a gene: 6. The CDR3 is made up of 17 amino acids. Germline loops: CDR1 MGHRA, CDR2 YSYEKL. The CDR3 sequence is CASSQDRGQGGPYEQYF. The CDR3 nucleotides are TGCGCCAGCAGCCAAGATAGGGGACAGGGGGGACCCTACGAGCAGTACTTC.

The chain carries TRBV11-2 and TRBJ2-3; TRBD2 agrees at 8 bases. Germline V gives CDR1 SGHAT, CDR2 FQNNGV. V trimming: 2 bases; J trimming: 5 bases; junction bases outside the gene matches: 3. The CDR3 totals 14 residues. The chain's CDR3 is CASSLNGGGDTQYF. As DNA, the CDR3 is TGTGCCAGCAGCTTAAACGGGGGGGGAGATACGCAGTATTTT.

The genes are TRBV28 and TRBJ2-7, with D perhaps assigned TRBD1 or TRBD2 (6 bases each). The CDR3 has 16 residues. From germline, CDR1 is MDHEN and CDR2 SYDVKM. V lost 4 bases and J 0 bases, leaving 16 bases between the germline ends. CDR3 nucleotides: TGTGCCAGCAGTTATGTGTGGGGGGCAAACTCCTACGAGCAGTACTTC. It translates to CASSYVWGANSYEQYF.

This chain joins TRBV7-2 and TRBJ2-7; 9 nucleotides agree with TRBD1. Germline CDR1 reads SGHTA; CDR2 reads FQGNSA. V lost 3 bases, J lost 4 bases, and 4 bases stayed unmatched. The CDR3 is 14 amino acids. The CDR3 bases are TGTGCCAGCAGCTTTCCGGGACAGGGTTACGAGCAGTACTTC. This sequence encodes CASSFPGQGYEQYF.

This chain links TRBV11-2 with TRBJ1-4, with a weak D call TRBD1 (5 bases). Trimming left V 5 bases short and J 5 bases short, with 15 bases between. Per germline, CDR1 SGHAT and CDR2 FQNNGV. This CDR3 has 15 residues. The chain's CDR3 is CASSRSGGENEKLFF. CDR3 in DNA: TGTGCCAGCAGCCGGTCCGGAGGGGAAAATGAAAAACTGTTTTTT.